Presented here are 31 T cell receptor beta chains from one specimen sequenced in a study of glioma-infiltrating T cells after dendritic cell vaccination. Clones were read by immunoSEQ multiplex PCR, and TCRdb kept only the in-frame ones, dropping some. The repertoire consists of roughly 47,000 clones, with 85% occurring once and the leading ten covering over 9.5%. The starting material was blood, obtained before dendritic cell vaccination. These receptors were obtained from a human donor with glioblastoma.

This clone was seen once. The CDR3 sequence: CASSPTSLAKNIQYF. The CDR3 coding sequence is TGCGCCAGCAGTCCGACTAGCCTAGCCAAAAACATTCAGTACTTC. The V and J genes are TRBV5-1 and TRBJ2-4, with TRBD2 matching over 7 bases. The CDR3 is 15 amino acids. Germline CDR1 reads SGHRS; CDR2 reads YFSETQ. The J segment lost 0 bases and the V segment lost 5 bases, leaving 5 bases of the junction unmatched. Using reference TRBV5-1 and TRBJ2-4 for the parts outside the CDR3, the full variable domain is KAGVTQTPRYLIKTRGQQVTLSCSPISGHRSVSWYQQTPGQGLQFLFEYFSETQRNKGNFPGRFSGRQFSNSRSEMNVSTLELGDSALYLCASSPTSLAKNIQYFGAGTRLSVL.

The J gene is TRBJ1-1, the V gene TRBV7-2; D possibly corresponds to TRBD1 (5 bases). Germline CDR1 reads SGHTA; CDR2 reads FQGNSA. V lost 0 bases and J 4 bases, leaving 9 bases between the germline ends. The CDR3 consists of 14 residues. CDR3 amino acids: CASSLAGGRTEAFF. CDR3 nucleotides: TGTGCCAGCAGCTTAGCGGGGGGACGCACTGAAGCTTTCTTT.

The J gene is TRBJ2-7, the V gene TRBV11-2, with 7 bases matching TRBD2. Germline V gives CDR1 SGHAT, CDR2 FQNNGV. CDR3 length equals 14 residues. The junction had 5 bases not matched to a gene; V was cut back by 4 bases and J by 2 bases. CDR3 sequence reads: CASSSWRGTYEQYF. The CDR3 coding sequence is TGTGCCAGCAGCTCTTGGCGGGGGACCTACGAGCAGTACTTC.

This chain joins TRBV30 and TRBJ2-7, with D unresolved. Germline V gene sequence: CDR1 GTSNPN, CDR2 SVGIG (reference sequence). Trimming pared 0 bases from V and 5 bases from J, leaving 5 bases between. The CDR3 consists of 11 residues. CDR3 sequence (DNA): TGTGCCTGGAGTGTACGGGACGAGCAGTACTTC. It translates to CAWSVRDEQYF.

The V call is TRBV2, the J call TRBJ2-2; D not resolved. The CDR3 loop spans 14 amino acids. CDR1 is SNHLY, CDR2 FYNNEI, per germline. The V and J ends lost 7 bases and 4 bases respectively, with 13 bases between them. The CDR3 loop reads CASITTARTGELFF. The CDR3 region has the DNA TGTGCCAGCATCACCACAGCCCGCACCGGGGAGCTGTTTTTT. Drawing the rest from reference TRBV2 and TRBJ2-2, the complete variable domain is EPEVTQTPSHQVTQMGQEVILRCVPISNHLYFYWYRQILGQKVEFLVSFYNNEISEKSEIFDDQFSVERPDGSNFTLKIRSTKLEDSAMYFCASITTARTGELFFGEGSRLTVL.

The chain joins TRBV19 to TRBJ1-5, with D unresolved. The CDR3 consists of 12 residues. With 7 bases removed from V and 1 base from J, the gap between germline ends came to 5 bases. Germline V gene lookup returns CDR1 LNHDA and CDR2 SQIVND (reference sequence). CDR3 sequence (DNA): TGTGCCAGTAAACAGAGCAATCAGCCCCAGCATTTT. It translates to CASKQSNQPQHF.

The chain couples TRBV10-1 to TRBJ2-1; 8 bases match TRBD2. CDR1 is WNHNN, CDR2 SYGVQD, per germline (reference sequence). CDR3 length: 18 residues. The V segment lost 2 bases and the J segment 0 bases; nucleotides outside the gene matches: 9. The CDR3 region is CASSERLSGISSYNEQFF. In nucleotides, the CDR3 is TGCGCCAGCAGTGAGCGCCTTAGCGGGATTAGCTCCTACAATGAGCAGTTCTTC.

This clone has just one count. The chain uses TRBV11-1 and TRBJ2-4, with 7 bases that match TRBD2. Germline trimming cut 1 base from V and 2 bases from J; bases unmatched to any gene: 5. The CDR3 contains 16 residues. In germline, CDR1 is SGHAT, CDR2 FQDESV (reference sequence). The CDR3 loop reads CASSLGGEGTKNIQYF. CDR3 coding DNA: TGTGCCAGCAGCTTAGGAGGGGAGGGAACCAAAAACATTCAGTACTTC.

V and J are TRBV9 and TRBJ1-2; 8 nucleotides align to TRBD1. Germline loops: CDR1 SGDLS, CDR2 YYNGEE. The trim removed 3 bases at V and 4 bases at J, leaving 5 bases unmatched. This CDR3 has 14 residues. CDR3 region: CASSGQGPSYGYTF. In DNA form, the CDR3 reads TGTGCCAGCAGCGGACAGGGGCCCTCCTATGGCTACACCTTC.

This clone is a singleton in its sample. The rearrangement uses TRBV19 and TRBJ2-7, with unresolved D. The CDR3 spans 14 residues. Trimming pared 2 bases from V and 0 bases from J, leaving 8 bases between. CDR1 LNHDA and CDR2 SQIVND come from the germline V gene (reference sequence). CDR3 bases: TGTGCCAGTAGTATAACTGCCGACTCCTACGAGCAGTACTTC. Its translation is CASSITADSYEQYF.

The chain recombines TRBV5-4 with TRBJ2-7, with D uncertain. Looked up from germline, CDR1 is SGHNT and CDR2 is YYREEE (reference sequence). Between the trimmed V and J ends, which lost 6 bases and 0 bases, there was a span of 10 bases. The CDR3 runs to 13 residues. In DNA form, the CDR3 reads TGTGCCAGCAACCCTAGAGACTCCTACGAGCAGTACTTC. This translates into CASNPRDSYEQYF.

V gene TRBV11-2 combines with J gene TRBJ1-1; D is uncertain. Trimming shortened V by 4 bases and J by 0 bases, and 9 bases separated the two germline ends. Germline V CDR1 and CDR2: SGHAT, FQNNGV. The CDR3 has 14 residues. The CDR3: CASSSGLLNTEAFF. CDR3 sequence (DNA): TGTGCCAGCAGCTCGGGTCTATTGAACACTGAAGCTTTCTTT.

This rearrangement joins TRBV7-9 to TRBJ1-3; D is unclear. The CDR3 length is 14 residues. V gave up 4 bases and J gave up 1 base, with 8 bases separating them. In germline, CDR1 is SEHNR, CDR2 FQNEAQ (reference sequence). CDR3 bases: TGTGCCAGCAGCTCCTCAGGATCTGGAAACACCATATATTTT. This encodes CASSSSGSGNTIYF.

The CDR3 is CASSESGRSNQPQHF. In DNA, the CDR3 is TGCGCCAGCAGTGAATCCGGGAGAAGCAATCAGCCCCAGCATTTT. The V and J genes are TRBV10-2 and TRBJ1-5; D ambiguous. Per germline, CDR1 WSHSY and CDR2 SAAADI. V was pared by 3 bases and J by 1 base, with 10 bases between. CDR3 length equals 15 residues.

The chain carries TRBV7-9 and TRBJ1-2; maybe TRBD1 (6 bases). V gave up 6 bases and J gave up 1 base, with 12 bases separating them. The CDR3 runs to 14 residues. The germline gives CDR1 SEHNR, CDR2 FQNEAQ (reference sequence). The CDR3 protein is CASSRQEVNYGYTF. The DNA for the CDR3 is TGTGCCAGCAGTCGACAGGAGGTTAACTATGGCTACACCTTC.

The V gene is TRBV7-3, the J gene TRBJ1-1; 8 bases line up with TRBD1. The germline V gene encodes CDR1 SGHTA and CDR2 FQGTGA. The CDR3 spans 13 residues. The trim removed 11 bases at V and 4 bases at J, leaving 9 bases unmatched. DNA for the CDR3: TGTGCCGGCACGACAGGGGTGGGCACTGAAGCTTTCTTT. Translated: CAGTTGVGTEAFF.

The chain has TRBV2 and TRBJ2-2; 8 bases are shared with TRBD2. J lost 5 bases, V lost 6 bases, and 2 bases had no gene match. The CDR3 is made up of 13 amino acids. CDR1 is SNHLY, CDR2 FYNNEI, per germline. The CDR3 protein is CASRAGATGELFF. CDR3 DNA: TGTGCCAGCAGAGCGGGGGCAACCGGGGAGCTGTTTTTT.

As regards this clone: Other DNA sequences in this sample translate to the same CDR3. The chain has TRBV25-1 and TRBJ1-6; TRBD1 aligns across 7 bases. Germline-derived CDR1 and CDR2 are MGHDK and SYGVNS. Trimming removed 8 bases from V and 13 bases from J; junction bases left unmatched: 11. The CDR3 is made up of 13 amino acids. DNA of the CDR3: TGTGCCAGCGCACGACAGGGTCCCTCCCCCCTCCACTTT. Encoded protein: CASARQGPSPLHF.

The rearrangement links TRBV2 to TRBJ1-1; 7 bases line up with TRBD1. CDR3 size: 14 residues. Germline V CDR1 and CDR2: SNHLY, FYNNEI. J gave up 5 bases and V 5 bases, and 8 bases lay outside the gene matches. The CDR3 reads CASSPRGFRTEAFF. The CDR3 bases are TGTGCCAGCAGTCCCAGGGGGTTCAGAACTGAAGCTTTCTTT.

This chain uses TRBV4-3 with TRBJ1-3; D remains ambiguous. CDR3 length: 16 residues. Trimming pared 0 bases from V and 0 bases from J, leaving 9 bases between. Germline V gene sequence: CDR1 LGHNA, CDR2 YSLEER. The CDR3 nucleotides are TGCGCCAGCAGCCAAGATTCTCAGAACTCTGGAAACACCATATATTTT. Translation gives CASSQDSQNSGNTIYF.

The V call is TRBV2, the J call TRBJ2-2; 11 bases align to TRBD1. Germline-derived CDR1 and CDR2 are SNHLY and FYNNEI. Trimming took 6 bases from V and 4 from J; bases not matched to a gene: 7. The CDR3 consists of 16 residues. CDR3 nucleotide sequence: TGTGCCAGCAGGGGAGGACAGGGGGCAGGCACCGGGGAGCTGTTTTTT. Protein product: CASRGGQGAGTGELFF.

Here the CDR3 DNA reads TGTGCCAGCAGCTTAGGTTCAGGGTATGGCTACACCTTC. Its translation: CASSLGSGYGYTF. The chain combines TRBV11-3 with TRBJ1-2, with D possibly TRBD1 on 5 matching bases. The germline gives CDR1 SGHNT, CDR2 YENEEA. This CDR3 contains 13 residues. Trimming shortened V by 1 base and J by 5 bases, and 8 bases separated the two germline ends.

The gene calls are TRBV11-2 and TRBJ2-7; 8 bases match TRBD2. The germline V gene encodes CDR1 SGHAT and CDR2 FQNNGV. This CDR3 has 16 residues. The J segment lost 5 bases and the V segment lost 1 base, leaving 10 bases of the junction unmatched. The CDR3 nucleotides read TGTGCCAGCAGCTTAGTCTCGGGACTAGTCGCCCACGAGCAGTACTTC. Translation: CASSLVSGLVAHEQYF.

The chain uses TRBV11-3 and TRBJ2-4, with a possible D match to TRBD1 (6 bases). The CDR3 runs 12 residues. Germline CDR1 and CDR2: SGHNT and YENEEA. V lost 5 bases to trimming and J lost 6 bases, with 8 bases between them. The CDR3 sequence is CASSTDRNIQYF. The CDR3 DNA sequence: TGTGCCAGCAGCACGGACAGAAACATTCAGTACTTC. Filled out from reference TRBV11-3 and TRBJ2-4, the complete variable domain reads EAGVVQSPRYKIIEKKQPVAFWCNPISGHNTLYWYLQNLGQGPELLIRYENEEAVDDSQLPKDRFSAERLKGVDSTLKIQPAELGDSAVYLCASSTDRNIQYFGAGTRLSVL.

The rearrangement links TRBV5-1 to TRBJ2-5, with a weak D call TRBD1 (6 bases). CDR1 is SGHRS, CDR2 YFSETQ, per germline. Deletions cut 5 bases from V and 4 bases from J, with 12 bases between. This CDR3 has 13 residues. The CDR3 bases are TGCGCCAGCAGTTCCAGGGGTGGAGAGACCCAGTACTTC. It codes for CASSSRGGETQYF. The complete variable domain, with remaining parts taken from reference TRBV5-1 and TRBJ2-5, reads KAGVTQTPRYLIKTRGQQVTLSCSPISGHRSVSWYQQTPGQGLQFLFEYFSETQRNKGNFPGRFSGRQFSNSRSEMNVSTLELGDSALYLCASSSRGGETQYFGPGTRLLVL.

This clone was seen just once. The CDR3 here is CASSLLRGAYEQYF. In DNA, the CDR3 is TGTGCCAGCAGTTTACTCAGGGGAGCCTACGAGCAGTACTTC. The chain has TRBV27 and TRBJ2-7, with a tentative D call TRBD1 (6 bases). The germline gives CDR1 MNHEY, CDR2 SMNVEV (reference sequence). The CDR3 runs 14 residues. V lost 2 bases, J lost 2 bases, and 10 bases lay in between.

CDR3 residues: CASSLQTGVNTGELFF. The CDR3 nucleotides are TGTGCCAGCAGCTTACAGACGGGTGTGAACACCGGGGAGCTGTTTTTT. The genes are TRBV7-3 and TRBJ2-2; D gene unclear. This CDR3 spans 16 amino acids. CDR1 and CDR2 from the germline V gene are SGHTA and FQGTGA. Trimming stripped 2 bases from V and 1 base from J, with 11 bases between.

Here the CDR3 DNA reads TGTGCCTGGAGTCCAACCAGGGGTCCGGATCAGCCCCAGCATTTT. It encodes CAWSPTRGPDQPQHF. The rearrangement uses TRBV30 and TRBJ1-5; TRBD1 might be the D (6 bases). Trimming stripped 2 bases from V and 5 bases from J, with 16 bases between. Germline CDR1 GTSNPN, CDR2 SVGIG (reference sequence). The CDR3 sequence is 15 residues long. The whole variable domain, filled in from reference TRBV30 and TRBJ1-5, reads SQTIHQWPATLVQPVGSPLSLECTVEGTSNPNLYWYRQAAGRGLQLLFYSVGIGQISSEVPQNLSASRPQDRQFILSSKKLLLSDSGFYLCAWSPTRGPDQPQHFGDGTRLSIL.

As DNA, the CDR3 is TGCAGCGTCGGGGAGGGGACAGGGAACTATGGCTACACCTTC. This gives the protein CSVGEGTGNYGYTF. The chain carries TRBV29-1 and TRBJ1-2; TRBD1 matches at 9 bases. The CDR3 extends over 14 amino acids. CDR1 SQVTM and CDR2 ANQGSEA come from the germline V gene. V was clipped by 6 bases and J by 2 bases; unmatched bases: 7.

This sequence joins TRBV7-2 and TRBJ1-2; 10 bases fit TRBD1. CDR3 length: 17 residues. Germline V lookup: CDR1 SGHTA, CDR2 FQGNSA. The J segment lost 2 bases and the V segment lost 5 bases, leaving 11 bases of the junction unmatched. The CDR3 region has the DNA TGTGCCAGCAGCCTACTGATGACAGGGGGCCCAAACTATGGCTACACCTTC. It specifies CASSLLMTGGPNYGYTF.

The chain uses TRBV18 and TRBJ1-5, with unresolved D. V was clipped by 0 bases and J by 0 bases, with 6 bases between them. The germline V gene has CDR1 KGHSH and CDR2 LQKENI. The length of the CDR3 is 15 residues. The CDR3 region is CASSPPRDSNQPQHF. In DNA, the CDR3 is TGTGCCAGCTCACCACCGCGGGATAGCAATCAGCCCCAGCATTTT.